This TCR beta chain was sequenced for a study of Ad26.COV2.S vaccination and SARS-CoV-2 variants. Overall study results and limits: Vaccine recipients and placebo recipients showed similar non-spike TCR breadth.

Profiled with immunoSEQ multiplex PCR; TCRdb holds only in-frame clones, not every one. The data hold 300,000 to 400,000 clones, with 88% observed a single time. Described treatment: around 19 received Ad26.COV2.S at low or high dose, single or two shots; 5 received placebo; per-sample allocation not given. Samples came from day 63 after the first vaccine or placebo injection. A Boston adult aged 18-55 years was the donor. Vaccine was an Ad26 vector expressing Wuhan-strain SARS-CoV-2 spike. Comments on this clone: Its specificity is unknown.

Germline CDR1 is MDHEN and CDR2 is SYDVKM. The length of the CDR3 is 16 residues. Losses at the gene ends were 5 bases for V and 2 bases for J; bases not matched to a gene: 10. The chain couples TRBV28 to TRBJ2-7; 9 bases are a match to TRBD1. Sequencing was performed on peripheral blood, taken in a trial of Ad26.COV2.S vaccine versus placebo. The receptor was isolated from a person aged 18 to 65 who received the Ad26.COV2.S COVID-19 vaccine or a placebo. The CDR3 reads CASSLPPGQGPYEQYF. CDR3 bases: TGTGCCAGCAGTCTCCCCCCGGGACAGGGTCCCTACGAGCAGTACTTC.